These T cell receptor beta chains were read from a single sample in a study of blood T cells in healthy people across ages. TCRdb re-called the 5' RACE reads with MiXCR, one entry per CDR3 protein. The profile shows around 800,000 distinct CDR3 sequences, roughly 44% of them singletons. Sequenced input: blood. Receptor source: a man aged 55 to 70 in good health. CDR3s include the opening cysteine and the closing phenylalanine or tryptophan. Each record gives: clone size, D gene, J gene, V gene, CDR3 protein, CDR3 DNA. The D gene is left open where the match is weak. Rows give clone size only sometimes, using once, few, many, or a class for an expanded clone.

>few|-|TRBJ2-5|TRBV29-1
CSVSPQIGETQYF
TGCAGCGTTTCCCCTCAAATTGGGGAGACCCAGTACTTC
>-|-|TRBJ2-7|TRBV12-3/TRBV12-4
CAGIKTGKYEQYF
TGTGCCGGCATAAAGACAGGAAAATACGAGCAGTACTTC
>medium-sized|-|TRBJ2-1|TRBV7-9
CASSRSGANYNEQFF
TGTGCCAGCAGCCGCTCGGGGGCCAACTACAATGAGCAGTTCTTC
>many|-|TRBJ1-5|TRBV5-8
CASSLTQPQHF
TGTGCCAGCAGCTTGACTCAGCCCCAGCATTTT
>-|-|TRBJ2-4|TRBV7-2
CASSPEAGKNIQYF
TGTGCCAGCAGCCCGGAGGCGGGCAAAAACATTCAGTACTTC
>-|-|TRBJ1-6|TRBV9
CASSVVDSNSPLHF
TGTGCCAGCAGCGTAGTTGACAGTAATTCACCCCTCCACTTT
>-|-|TRBJ2-1|TRBV5-1
CASSTGPNYNEQFF
TGCGCCAGCAGCACCGGACCCAACTACAATGAGCAGTTCTTC
>-|TRBD1|TRBJ2-5|TRBV6-5
CASSYSGQGQGQYF
TGTGCCAGCAGTTACTCGGGACAGGGACAAGGACAGTACTTC
>-|TRBD2|TRBJ2-3|TRBV4-3
CASSQDALAGGIDTQYF
TGCGCCAGCAGCCAAGATGCCCTAGCGGGGGGGATAGATACGCAGTATTTT
>-|TRBD1|TRBJ2-7|TRBV6-5
CASSFDRGRGEQYF
TGTGCCAGCAGCTTCGACAGGGGGCGCGGCGAGCAGTACTTC
>-|-|TRBJ2-5|TRBV7-9
CASSIREETQYF
TGTGCCAGCAGCATCCGGGAAGAGACCCAGTACTTC
>few|TRBD2|TRBJ2-1|TRBV5-1
CASSLGVQRLAGTNEQFF
TGCGCCAGCAGCTTGGGGGTGCAGCGACTAGCGGGAACAAATGAGCAGTTCTTC
>few|TRBD1|TRBJ2-1|TRBV6-6
CASSYRGPPANEQFF
TGTGCCAGCAGTTACAGGGGGCCGCCAGCCAATGAGCAGTTCTTC
>-|TRBD1|TRBJ1-5|TRBV20-1
CSARTGPRAHQPQHF
TGCAGTGCCCGGACAGGGCCTCGGGCCCATCAGCCCCAGCATTTT
>-|-|TRBJ1-5|TRBV6-5
CASSSSTRVQHF
TGTGCCAGCAGTTCCTCGACAAGGGTCCAGCATTTT
>few|-|TRBJ2-7|TRBV5-5
CASSPLQALRYEQYF
TGTGCCAGCAGCCCCCTACAGGCGCTCCGGTACGAGCAGTACTTC
>-|TRBD1|TRBJ1-2|TRBV20-1
CSARPGTGKDYGYTF
TGCAGTGCTAGACCAGGGACAGGGAAAGACTATGGCTACACCTTC
>-|-|TRBJ2-1|TRBV20-1
CSAAFRGTVYNEQFF
TGCAGTGCGGCATTCCGCGGGACAGTATACAATGAGCAGTTCTTC
>-|TRBD1|TRBJ1-6|TRBV4-3
CASSQGRGGSPLHF
TGCGCCAGCAGCCAAGGCAGGGGGGGTTCACCCCTCCACTTT
>few|-|TRBJ2-1|TRBV4-1
CASSQERKYNEQFF
TGCGCCAGCAGCCAAGAGAGAAAGTACAATGAGCAGTTCTTC
>once|-|TRBJ2-7|TRBV20-1
CSARTQGGEQYF
TGCAGTGCTAGAACCCAGGGTGGCGAGCAGTACTTC
>-|-|TRBJ1-6|TRBV3-1
CASSLRAGNSPLHF
TGTGCCAGCAGCCTTCGTGCGGGAAATTCACCCCTCCACTTT
>-|-|TRBJ2-1|TRBV12-3/TRBV12-4
CASSLRGPFGETQFF
TGTGCCAGCAGTTTACGAGGGCCCTTTGGAGAGACCCAGTTCTTC
>once|TRBD2|TRBJ2-5|TRBV7-9
CASSLALADDQETQYF
TGTGCCAGCAGCTTAGCTCTAGCGGACGACCAAGAGACCCAGTACTTC
>-|TRBD2|TRBJ2-3|TRBV20-1
CSARGLGGAGSSTDTQYF
TGCAGTGCTAGAGGACTCGGGGGGGCCGGGAGTAGCACAGATACGCAGTATTTT
>many|-|TRBJ2-5|TRBV7-2
CASSPRGAQETQYF
TGTGCCAGCAGCCCCCGGGGGGCTCAAGAGACCCAGTACTTC
>few|TRBD2|TRBJ2-5|TRBV30
CASSTSGAPRETQYF
TGTGCCTCCTCGACTAGCGGGGCGCCGCGAGAGACCCAGTACTTC
>-|TRBD2|TRBJ2-5|TRBV7-6
CASSLGVAGMNEQYF
TGTGCCAGCAGCTTAGGGGTAGCGGGGATGAATGAGCAGTACTTC
>-|-|TRBJ1-2|TRBV7-9
CASSSRAAANYGYTF
TGTGCCAGCAGTTCTAGGGCAGCCGCTAACTATGGCTACACCTTC
>-|TRBD1|TRBJ2-7|TRBV12-3/TRBV12-4
CASGSGTGGSDEQYF
TGTGCCAGCGGCTCCGGGACAGGGGGCAGCGACGAGCAGTACTTC
>few|-|TRBJ2-6|TRBV7-2
CASSIGGQSGANVLTF
TGTGCCAGCAGCATCGGCGGGCAGTCAGGGGCCAACGTCCTGACTTTC
>-|-|TRBJ2-6|TRBV30
CAWYRGANVLTF
TGTGCCTGGTACAGGGGGGCCAACGTCCTGACTTTC
>few|-|TRBJ2-5|TRBV5-1
CASSLAPLAAQETQYF
TGCGCCAGCAGCTTGGCCCCTTTAGCGGCTCAAGAGACCCAGTACTTC
>few|-|TRBJ1-4|TRBV7-2
CASSPGRGAATNEKLFF
TGTGCCAGCAGCCCTGGCCGGGGGGCTGCAACTAATGAAAAACTGTTTTTT
>-|TRBD2|TRBJ2-1|TRBV12-3/TRBV12-4
CASRAGTSRGHEQFF
TGTGCCAGCAGAGCCGGGACTAGCAGGGGCCATGAGCAGTTCTTC
>-|-|TRBJ2-3|TRBV6-5
CASTPGGPWGTDTQYF
TGTGCCAGCACCCCTGGGGGGCCATGGGGCACAGATACGCAGTATTTT
>-|-|TRBJ1-6|TRBV18
CASSQGSGSPLHF
TGTGCCAGCTCACAAGGGAGTGGTTCACCCCTCCACTTT
>-|-|TRBJ2-5|TRBV20-1
CSYKYQETQYF
TGCAGTTACAAGTACCAAGAGACCCAGTACTTC
>few|-|TRBJ2-7|TRBV6-2/TRBV6-3
CASSPYLYEQYF
TGTGCCAGCAGTCCATACCTCTACGAGCAGTACTTC
>-|-|TRBJ1-2|TRBV15
CAVGSLRVGYTF
TGTGCCGTCGGTTCGCTCCGTGTGGGCTACACCTTC
>few|TRBD1|TRBJ2-7|TRBV3-1
CASSGQGILDHEQYF
TGTGCCAGCAGCGGACAGGGAATATTAGACCACGAGCAGTACTTC
>-|TRBD1|TRBJ1-6|TRBV2
CASSENGDSNPPLHF
TGTGCCAGCAGTGAAAATGGGGACAGTAACCCACCCCTCCACTTT
>-|-|TRBJ1-2|TRBV7-2
CASSFPWGDGHTF
TGTGCCAGCAGCTTCCCTTGGGGCGATGGCCACACCTTC
>few|-|TRBJ2-1|TRBV27
CASSLRGAPSYNEQFF
TGTGCCAGCAGTTTACGGGGGGCCCCCTCCTACAATGAGCAGTTCTTC
>few|-|TRBJ2-1|TRBV27
CASSPGTKGYNEQFF
TGTGCCAGCAGTCCCGGGACAAAGGGTTATAATGAGCAGTTCTTC
>few|-|TRBJ2-7|TRBV11-3
CASSLAFSHYEQYF
TGTGCCAGCAGCTTGGCCTTTAGTCACTACGAGCAGTACTTC
>once|-|TRBJ1-3|TRBV20-1
CSAGEGSAIYF
TGCAGTGCTGGGGAGGGTAGCGCCATATATTTT
>-|TRBD1|TRBJ2-7|TRBV20-1
CSTYRGSSYNEQYF
TGCAGTACATACAGGGGGAGCTCCTACAATGAGCAGTACTTC
>-|-|TRBJ1-1|TRBV20-1
CSAERGAGTEAFF
TGCAGTGCTGAGCGGGGGGCTGGCACTGAAGCTTTCTTT
>-|-|TRBJ1-2|TRBV2
CASSEKGSANYGYTF
TGTGCCAGCAGTGAAAAGGGTTCGGCTAACTATGGCTACACCTTC
>few|-|TRBJ2-5|TRBV20-1
CSAPGDWGETQYF
TGCAGTGCTCCCGGGGATTGGGGCGAGACCCAGTACTTC
>-|-|TRBJ2-7|TRBV12-3/TRBV12-4
CASTLRMGITYEQYF
TGTGCCAGCACCCTGCGGATGGGGATCACCTACGAGCAGTACTTC
>few|TRBD1|TRBJ2-7|TRBV6-2/TRBV6-3
CASNRDSGSYEQYF
TGTGCCAGCAACCGGGACAGTGGGTCCTACGAGCAGTACTTC
>-|-|TRBJ1-6|TRBV20-1
CSARDGEQIYNSPLHF
TGCAGTGCTAGAGACGGCGAACAGATCTATAATTCACCCCTCCACTTT
>-|TRBD1|TRBJ1-2|TRBV7-3
CASSLGQGASYGYTF
TGTGCCAGCAGCTTAGGGCAGGGGGCGAGCTATGGCTACACCTTC